These 19 T cell receptor beta chains originate from one sample sequenced in a study of shared T cell receptors in the human thymus. TCRdb's table, derived via immunoSEQ multiplex PCR, lists solely in-frame clones and lacks some. The data hold approximately 580,000 clones, with about 80% observed a single time. These same data were also listed under a study on human thymus T cells.

Sequencing used thymocytes. All receptors come from a boy less than two years old with a congenital heart defect.

The chain is built from TRBV28 and TRBJ2-1, with 15 bases that match TRBD2. Germline V CDR1 and CDR2: MDHEN, SYDVKM. The CDR3 has 16 amino acids. J gave up 7 bases and V 5 bases, and 6 bases lay outside the gene matches. The CDR3 DNA follows: TGTGCCAGCAGTCGGGGCGGGACTAGCGGGAGGAATGAGCAGTTCTTC. Protein: CASSRGGTSGRNEQFF.

This sequence joins TRBV7-2 and TRBJ2-3, with 9 bases identical to TRBD2. CDR3 length equals 14 residues. Germline V CDR1 and CDR2: SGHTA, FQGNSA. V gave up 6 bases and J gave up 3 bases; unmatched junction bases: 4. The CDR3 DNA sequence: TGTGCCAGCAGTAGAAGCGGGAGGACAGATACGCAGTATTTT. Protein: CASSRSGRTDTQYF.

V usage is TRBV5-6 and J usage is TRBJ1-5; D gene uncertain. The V and J ends lost 4 bases and 8 bases respectively, with 19 bases between them. The CDR3 loop spans 15 amino acids. Germline V lookup: CDR1 SGHDT, CDR2 YYEEEE. The DNA of the CDR3 is TGTGCCAGCAGCCCCGGGAGGGTGGGGAATGAGCCCCAGCATTTT. This codes for CASSPGRVGNEPQHF. Complete variable domain (other parts from reference TRBV5-6 and TRBJ1-5): DAGVTQSPTHLIKTRGQQVTLRCSPKSGHDTVSWYQQALGQGPQFIFQYYEEEERQRGNFPDRFSGHQFPNYSSELNVNALLLGDSALYLCASSPGRVGNEPQHFGDGTRLSIL.

This clone was found a few times. CDR3 bases: TGTGCCATCACTGAAGGGACAGGAAACACTGAAGCTTTCTTT. Residues: CAITEGTGNTEAFF. This rearrangement joins TRBV10-3 to TRBJ1-1; 8 bases fit TRBD1. This CDR3 is built from 14 residues. Germline CDR1 and CDR2: ENHRY and SYGVKD. The V segment lost 7 bases and the J segment 2 bases; nucleotides outside the gene matches: 6.

The J gene is TRBJ1-1, the V gene TRBV19; 11 positions agree with TRBD1. Per the germline V gene, CDR1 is LNHDA and CDR2 is SQIVND (reference sequence). The CDR3 has 12 amino acids. The V gene end was trimmed by 8 bases and the J gene end by 5 bases; junction bases not matched to a gene: 1. CDR3 region: CASGTGGTEAFF. CDR3 DNA: TGTGCCAGTGGGACAGGGGGGACTGAAGCTTTCTTT.

This chain joins TRBV7-4 and TRBJ1-2, with D unclear. Germline CDR1 reads SGHVT; CDR2 reads SQSDAQ. CDR3 length equals 14 residues. V lost 1 base and J 3 bases, leaving 9 bases between the germline ends. This CDR3 reads CASSLEAVDYGYTF. The DNA for the CDR3 is TGTGCCAGCAGCTTAGAGGCGGTAGACTATGGCTACACCTTC.

The chain combines TRBV16 with TRBJ2-1; D unresolved. Trimming removed 1 base from V and 10 bases from J, with 14 bases in between. CDR3 size: 14 residues. Germline loops: CDR1 KGHSY, CDR2 FQNENV. The CDR3 sequence: CASSQYNRSLEQFF. As DNA, the CDR3 is TGTGCCAGCAGCCAATACAACCGCTCCCTCGAGCAGTTCTTC. Combining the CDR3 with reference TRBV16 and TRBJ2-1 gives the whole variable domain GEEVAQTPKHLVRGEGQKAKLYCAPIKGHSYVFWYQQVLKNEFKFLISFQNENVFDETGMPKERFSAKCLPNSPCSLEIQATKLEDSAVYFCASSQYNRSLEQFFGPGTRLTVL.

The chain employs TRBV28 and TRBJ2-1; 15 positions agree with TRBD2. From germline, CDR1 is MDHEN and CDR2 SYDVKM. This CDR3 region has 16 residues. With 3 bases clipped from V and 7 bases from J, the junction kept 4 bases outside the gene matches. CDR3 sequence reads: CASSFRTSGRGNEQFF. For the CDR3, the DNA is TGTGCCAGCAGTTTTCGGACTAGCGGGAGGGGGAATGAGCAGTTCTTC.

The chain joins TRBV27 to TRBJ1-4; D gene unclear. The ends were cut back, 4 bases at V and 0 bases at J, with 15 bases in the middle. Germline CDR1 is MNHEY and CDR2 is SMNVEV (reference sequence). The CDR3 is 17 amino acids. CDR3 bases: TGTGCCAGCAGTTCAGAGGCAGACCTGCCAACTAATGAAAAACTGTTTTTT. Translation: CASSSEADLPTNEKLFF. The full variable domain, its missing parts supplied by reference TRBV27 and TRBJ1-4, is EAQVTQNPRYLITVTGKKLTVTCSQNMNHEYMSWYRQDPGLGLRQIYYSMNVEVTDKGDVPEGYKVSRKEKRNFPLILESPSPNQTSLYFCASSSEADLPTNEKLFFGSGTQLSVL.

The V call is TRBV28, the J call TRBJ2-2; TRBD2 agrees at 11 bases. Germline CDR1 is MDHEN and CDR2 is SYDVKM. This CDR3 contains 21 residues. The J segment lost 1 base and the V segment lost 6 bases, leaving 19 bases of the junction unmatched. For the CDR3, the DNA is TGTGCCAGCAGGAGGAGGCTGGGACTAGCGGACGCCAGTAGGAACACCGGGGAGCTGTTTTTT. Encoded protein: CASRRRLGLADASRNTGELFF. Full variable domain (outside the CDR3, taken from reference TRBV28 and TRBJ2-2): DVKVTQSSRYLVKRTGEKVFLECVQDMDHENMFWYRQDPGLGLRLIYFSYDVKMKEKGDIPEGYSVSREKKERFSLILESASTNQTSMYLCASRRRLGLADASRNTGELFFGEGSRLTVL.

This clone was seen more than once but under ten times. The genes are TRBV28 and TRBJ1-4; D perhaps matches TRBD1 (5 bases). The CDR3 has 16 residues. Deletions cut 5 bases from V and 9 bases from J, with 22 bases between. Germline CDR1 is MDHEN and CDR2 is SYDVKM. The CDR3: CASSIRLDIQGKKLFF. For the CDR3, the DNA is TGTGCCAGCAGTATAAGATTGGACATTCAGGGCAAAAAACTGTTTTTT.

In its sample, this clone was seen once. The chain joins TRBV9 to TRBJ1-1; D may be TRBD1 (6 bases). Trimming stripped 5 bases from V and 3 bases from J, with 11 bases between. The CDR3 runs to 13 residues. CDR1 and CDR2 (germline): SGDLS, YYNGEE. This CDR3 is CASRAGADTEAFF. The CDR3, as DNA: TGTGCCAGCAGGGCGGGGGCGGACACTGAAGCTTTCTTT.

There are a few counts of this clone. CDR3 nucleotides: TGTGCCAGCAGTTACTTTAAGGGGACTAGGCTTGAGACCCAGTACTTC. Translating it yields CASSYFKGTRLETQYF. The chain carries TRBV6-6 and TRBJ2-5, with 8 bases matching TRBD2. Trimming at V came to 1 base and at J to 5 bases, leaving 9 bases not matched to a gene. The CDR3 sequence is 16 residues long. From germline, CDR1 is MNHNY and CDR2 SVGAGI (reference sequence).

In this sample, this clone turned up once. CDR3 region: CSAEGPLGPNTEAFF. DNA for the CDR3: TGCAGCGCCGAAGGGCCGTTGGGGCCGAACACTGAAGCTTTCTTT. This chain joins TRBV29-1 and TRBJ1-1; TRBD1 is a possible D gene (5 bases). V was clipped by 7 bases and J by 1 base, with 19 bases between them. The CDR3 totals 15 residues. Per germline, CDR1 SQVTM and CDR2 ANQGSEA.

This sequence joins TRBV7-3 and TRBJ1-2, with D maybe TRBD1 (6 bases). V was clipped by 5 bases and J by 2 bases, with 12 bases between them. Germline lookup yields CDR1 SGHTA and CDR2 FQGTGA. The CDR3 loop spans 14 amino acids. The CDR3 nucleotides read TGTGCCAGCAGCAAGGAGGGGGGGAACTATGGCTACACCTTC. It encodes CASSKEGGNYGYTF.

The chain is built from TRBV7-2 and TRBJ2-1, with D uncertain. CDR1 and CDR2 (germline): SGHTA, FQGNSA. The length of the CDR3 is 16 residues. Between the trimmed V and J ends, which lost 1 base and 5 bases, there was a span of 15 bases. The CDR3: CASSLEGGPIDNEQFF. The CDR3 DNA reads as TGTGCCAGCAGCTTAGAAGGCGGCCCGATCGACAATGAGCAGTTCTTC. Supplemented by reference TRBV7-2 and TRBJ2-1, the full variable domain reads GAGVSQSPSNKVTEKGKDVELRCDPISGHTALYWYRQSLGQGLEFLIYFQGNSAPDKSGLPSDRFSAERTGGSVSTLTIQRTQQEDSAVYLCASSLEGGPIDNEQFFGPGTRLTVL.

The rearrangement joins TRBV5-1 to TRBJ2-2, with a possible D match to TRBD1 (6 bases). Trimming took off 2 bases at V and 0 bases at J, with 8 bases between the two ends. This CDR3 region has 15 residues. Germline CDR1 SGHRS, CDR2 YFSETQ. The CDR3 DNA reads as TGCGCCAGCAGCTTAAAGGGGGCGAACACCGGGGAGCTGTTTTTT. It encodes CASSLKGANTGELFF.

The rearrangement links TRBV29-1 to TRBJ2-2, with D perhaps TRBD1 (7 bases). Germline values: CDR1 SQVTM, CDR2 ANQGSEA. This CDR3 is 17 amino acids long. Trimming removed 3 bases from V and 3 bases from J, with 20 bases in between. The CDR3 spells CSVEGWQGGSDTGELFF. CDR3 nucleotides: TGCAGCGTTGAGGGTTGGCAGGGGGGATCGGACACCGGGGAGCTGTTTTTT.

This chain uses TRBV7-9 with TRBJ2-1, with 13 bases aligning to TRBD2. The CDR3 runs 19 residues. The junction had 15 bases not matched to a gene; V was cut back by 3 bases and J by 7 bases. CDR1 and CDR2 from the germline V gene are SEHNR and FQNEAQ (reference sequence). The CDR3 DNA reads as TGTGCCAGCAGCTTGGGGACTAGCGGGGACGCGATTGAGGGGAATGAGCAGTTCTTC. Residues: CASSLGTSGDAIEGNEQFF.